The clone carrying this T cell receptor beta chain was detected once. The method was immunoSEQ multiplex PCR; TCRdb's version includes in-frame clones alone and lacks a portion of them. The table lists about 46,000 clones, about 88% of them singletons, with around 3.1% in the top ten. Recovered Cohort 3 donors showed two negative PCRs, clearance, or symptom resolution. This sample was taken from a study of blood T cell repertoires in COVID-19. Germline CDR1 reads MDHEN; CDR2 reads SYDVKM. The CDR3 loop spans 14 amino acids. V lost 8 bases to trimming and J lost 8 bases; unmatched junction nucleotides: 13.

The sequence came from a woman in her fifties or sixties who had recovered from COVID-19. The sample was PBMCs or T cells enriched from blood (not recorded which). V is TRBV28 and J is TRBJ2-7; TRBD1 agrees at 9 bases. The CDR3 nucleotides read TGTGCCAGCTCGGTGGGGGGACAGGGAAGTAAGCAGTACTTC. Its translation is CASSVGGQGSKQYF.